This T cell receptor (beta chain) was captured in a study of human T cells and chemical hapten exposure. Study information: A 2 cm by 2 cm inner upper arm patch received 2% DPC for sensitization.

Single cDNA molecules in the library carried unique molecular identifiers attached during preparation. As processed by the authors: A typical sample had some 96,000 TCRs, with roughly 23,224 to 700,000 overall. A single record per CDR3 protein comes from TCRdb applying MiXCR to the RACE reads. These V and J calls are TCRdb output, not the study's own analysis. Among 70,000 to 90,000 distinct CDR3 sequences listed, 10% were seen once. This clonotype came up many times. The time point here: patch test 2, 6 weeks after DPC sensitization. Treatment in this sample: therapeutic diphenylcyclopropenone sensitization with weekly scalp DPC. The authors' total RNA extraction used unfractionated whole blood. V lost 0 bases, J lost 16 bases, and 13 bases lay in between. The CDR3 consists of 12 residues.

The starting material was whole blood, obtained in connection with sensitization to the hapten diphenylcyclopropenone (DPC). V and J are TRBV12-3 or TRBV12-4 and TRBJ2-1; D gene uncertain. This clonotype was sampled from a woman aged 45-65 years with alopecia areata. Some clones in this sample may be carry-over from other donors' samples. The CDR3 region has the DNA TGTGCCAGCAGTTTAGCGGGGTCGGATCGATTCTTC. Translation gives CASSLAGSDRFF.